A single sample gave rise to the 16 T cell receptor beta chains below, sequenced in a study of CD8 T cells in ankylosing spondylitis. TCRdb ran MiXCR on the 5' RACE reads and lists one entry per CDR3 protein. The repertoire consists of 25,000 to 30,000 distinct CDR3 sequences, with over 6.5% occurring once and the leading ten covering approximately 29%. The source material was blood. The receptors were sampled from a male donor with ankylosing spondylitis or in good health (not recorded which).

This clonotype was seen repeatedly, ten times or more. The chain links TRBV20-1 to TRBJ2-2; 8 bases map to TRBD1. The CDR3 is 15 amino acids. Germline loops: CDR1 DFQATT, CDR2 SNEGSKA (reference sequence). V was pared by 0 bases and J by 7 bases, with 7 bases of the junction left unmatched. The CDR3 loop is CSAREGTGYGGELFF. The CDR3 coding sequence is TGCAGTGCTAGAGAAGGGACAGGATATGGCGGGGAGCTGTTTTTT.

The J gene is TRBJ2-4, the V gene TRBV6-2 or TRBV6-3; D perhaps matches TRBD2 (6 bases). Germline CDR1 MNHEY, CDR2 SVGEGT. Trimming removed 2 bases at V and 6 bases at J, with 11 bases between. The CDR3 runs 14 residues. The CDR3 coding sequence is TGTGCCAGCAGTTACCGTCCGGGAGCAAACATTCAGTACTTC. This translates into CASSYRPGANIQYF.

The rearrangement uses TRBV2 and TRBJ2-5, with D hard to call. The CDR3 runs 12 residues. Trimming cost V 6 bases and J 2 bases, with 7 bases left between them. The germline V gene encodes CDR1 SNHLY and CDR2 FYNNEI. The CDR3 loop reads CASSSEQETQYF. As DNA, the CDR3 is TGTGCCAGCAGCTCCGAACAAGAGACCCAGTACTTC.

The chain uses TRBV29-1 and TRBJ2-7; 9 positions agree with TRBD1. The CDR3 is 14 residues long. Germline-derived CDR1 and CDR2 are SQVTM and ANQGSEA. V lost 4 bases and J lost 5; bases outside the gene matches: 9. The CDR3 DNA reads TGCAGCGTTGGAGGCGGACAGGGGTCCCACGAGCAGTACTTC. Protein product: CSVGGGQGSHEQYF.

This clonotype has at least ten counts. The CDR3 protein is CASSWEQVLEQYF. CDR3 bases: TGTGCCAGCAGCTGGGAACAGGTATTGGAGCAGTACTTC. The chain combines TRBV11-2 with TRBJ2-7, with a weak D call TRBD1 (5 bases). This CDR3 is 13 amino acids long. The V end lost 4 bases, the J end lost 7 bases, and 14 bases lay between the germline ends. CDR1 is SGHAT and CDR2 is FQNNGV in the germline V gene.

This clonotype was counted only a few times. This chain joins TRBV7-2 and TRBJ1-4, with D unresolved. The V and J ends lost 2 bases and 0 bases respectively, with 4 bases between them. There are 14 residues in the CDR3. Germline loops: CDR1 SGHTA, CDR2 FQGNSA. The chain's CDR3 is CASSLYATNEKLFF. The CDR3 coding sequence is TGTGCCAGCAGCTTATATGCAACTAATGAAAAACTGTTTTTT.

This clonotype was observed a few times. This sequence joins TRBV14 and TRBJ2-7, with TRBD2 identical over 7 bases. Per germline, CDR1 SGHDN and CDR2 FVKESK. The CDR3 covers 12 residues. V lost 4 bases, J lost 4 bases, and 1 base stayed unmatched. The CDR3 bases are TGTGCCAGCAGCCCCGGGAGGTACGAGCAGTACTTC. Translation gives CASSPGRYEQYF. Full variable domain (rest looked up from reference TRBV14 and TRBJ2-7): EAGVTQFPSHSVIEKGQTVTLRCDPISGHDNLYWYRRVMGKEIKFLLHFVKESKQDESGMPNNRFLAERTGGTYSTLKVQPAELEDSGVYFCASSPGRYEQYFGPGTRLTVT.

The chain carries TRBV4-1 and TRBJ2-3; D is unclear. Germline CDR1 MGHRA, CDR2 YSYEKL. The CDR3 runs to 15 residues. Trimming removed 5 bases from V and 1 base from J, with 13 bases in between. Here the CDR3 reads CASSNRFRGTDTQYF. The CDR3 region has the DNA TGCGCCAGCAGCAATCGGTTCCGGGGCACAGATACGCAGTATTTT.

This clonotype is deemed medium-sized (0.01 to 0.1%). The chain has TRBV7-9 and TRBJ2-1; the match to TRBD2 covers 7 bases. There are 17 residues in the CDR3. Germline-derived CDR1 and CDR2 are SEHNR and FQNEAQ (reference sequence). V was pared by 5 bases and J by 7 bases, with 17 bases of the junction left unmatched. CDR3 region: CASSPRVSDRTRNEQFF. CDR3 in DNA: TGTGCCAGCAGCCCACGGGTTTCAGACCGGACTAGAAATGAGCAGTTCTTC.

This rearrangement joins TRBV29-1 to TRBJ2-5; D gene ambiguous. CDR3 size: 14 residues. Per germline, CDR1 SQVTM and CDR2 ANQGSEA. Trimming removed 0 bases at V and 0 bases at J, with 8 bases between. In DNA, the CDR3 is TGCAGCGTTGAAGATCTGGCGGACCAAGAGACCCAGTACTTC. It is translated as CSVEDLADQETQYF.

This clonotype has just a few counts. This sequence joins TRBV7-2 and TRBJ2-1; 9 nucleotides agree with TRBD2. V trimming: 5 bases; J trimming: 7 bases; junction bases outside the gene matches: 9. This CDR3 is 15 amino acids long. Germline V CDR1 and CDR2: SGHTA, FQGNSA. The CDR3 protein is CASSLSGSIRNEQFF. CDR3 in DNA: TGTGCCAGCAGCCTTAGCGGGAGTATTAGGAATGAGCAGTTCTTC.

In this sample, this clonotype turned up a few times. This rearrangement joins TRBV7-9 to TRBJ2-2; tentative D call: TRBD1 (6 bases). Germline V CDR1 and CDR2: SEHNR, FQNEAQ (reference sequence). V lost 6 bases to trimming and J lost 2 bases, with 16 bases between them. This CDR3 contains 16 residues. DNA of the CDR3: TGTGCCAGCAGATACACCGGGACACCAAACACCGGGGAGCTGTTTTTT. This codes for CASRYTGTPNTGELFF.

J is TRBJ1-1 and V is TRBV29-1; 7 positions agree with TRBD1. V was clipped by 6 bases and J by 4 bases; unmatched bases: 2. CDR1 SQVTM and CDR2 ANQGSEA come from the germline V gene. The CDR3 totals 11 residues. CDR3 sequence: CSVRDSTEAFF. The DNA of the CDR3 is TGCAGCGTACGGGACAGCACTGAAGCTTTCTTT.

This clonotype was recorded many times. This chain uses TRBV20-1 with TRBJ1-4; D remains ambiguous. Trimming left V 7 bases short and J 9 bases short, with 18 bases between. Germline V gene lookup returns CDR1 DFQATT and CDR2 SNEGSKA (reference sequence). The CDR3 is 13 residues long. The CDR3 region has the DNA TGCAGTGGCTCGGATAGGGTGGCCCAAAAACTGTTTTTT. Translating it yields CSGSDRVAQKLFF.

This clonotype was seen more than once but under ten times. The rearrangement uses TRBV5-1 and TRBJ2-2, with 7 bases matching TRBD1. The CDR3 extends over 15 amino acids. CDR1 SGHRS and CDR2 YFSETQ come from the germline V gene. With V trimmed by 4 bases and J by 6 bases, 9 bases remained unmatched. CDR3 protein: CASSASLGGPGELFF. CDR3 in DNA: TGCGCCAGCAGCGCGAGTCTAGGGGGCCCCGGGGAGCTGTTTTTT.

This clonotype was observed a handful of times. The rearrangement uses TRBV3-1 and TRBJ2-3; D uncertain. Germline lookup yields CDR1 LGHDT and CDR2 YNNKEL (reference sequence). CDR3 length: 15 residues. The V gene lost 0 bases and the J gene lost 2 bases, with 9 bases spanning the gap. CDR3 DNA: TGTGCCAGCAGCCAAGAAGGCAGTTACACAGATACGCAGTATTTT. Amino acid sequence: CASSQEGSYTDTQYF.